This T cell receptor beta chain was captured by sequencing in a study of blood T cell repertoires in COVID-19 (dated by TCRdb to about 2020). As for the study more broadly: Collaborator samples came from the United States, Italy and Spain and covered acute and convalescent phases of COVID-19. The material from the prospective study consisted of cDNA or gDNA derived from T cells, B-cell-depleted T cells, or PBMCs. The dataset comprised deeply sampled blood TCRbeta repertoires from subjects exposed to, actively infected with, or recovered from COVID-19. The repertoires were released in a freely available public database meant as a resource for research on the immune response to SARS-CoV-2. The samples were drawn from the first 160 participants of the ongoing ImmuneRACE study and from some 1,300 subjects provided by 6 global collaborators. The sample metadata nearly always contained a de-identified subject ID, COVID-19 status, age in years and sex. HLA class I and class II types, where available, came from metadata supplied by the sample provider rather than from assay-based typing. The paper as a whole reports these results and caveats: Clinical and demographic metadata were provided uncurated, with the amount varying by source and participant.

This clone was observed a few times. Its binding antigen is unknown. Base qualities are not at hand, and no much larger clone is one base apart. The cysteine opens and the phenylalanine closes a CDR3 of 15 amino acids. Only the CDR3 portion is preserved as DNA: 45 bases, with reading frame beginning at the first base. V gives up 0 bases and J gives up 6 bases, and the segment between their germline ends measures 9 bases. As encoded in the germline V gene (reference sequence), CDR1 is LGHDT while CDR2 is YNNKEL. Each collaborating institution followed its own protocols to collect whole blood in K2EDTA tubes. For TCRbeta analysis, collaborators shipped samples in one of three forms: frozen whole blood, isolated PBMCs, or DNA extracted from either of those sample types. The immunoSEQ Assay, a bias-controlled multiplex PCR, was used to amplify TCRbeta CDR3 regions from genomic DNA. The authors processed their data as follows. Within the assay, amplification of reference gene primers was used to estimate how many nucleated cells each sample contained. Sequence reads were collapsed and filtered to measure the absolute abundance of every unique TCRbeta CDR3 rearrangement. For each sample, productive Simpson clonality was calculated as the square root of Simpson's diversity index over productive rearrangements. TCRdb mirrors the immuneACCESS table, restricted to in-frame sequences. Some clones are absent from its copies; in checked studies, under half trace to an unresolved V gene, and the reason for the others is unknown. The V and J calls and clone size come from that table; D and trimming were worked out from the DNA. For this sample there are some 120,000 clones; around three quarters appear just once. The top ten clonotypes cover around a third of the sample.

The source material was peripheral blood. The rearrangement combines TRBV3-1 (or the pseudogene TRBV3-2) with TRBJ1-6, with the D gene not clear enough to name. This TCR was recovered from a middle-aged man with active or convalescent COVID-19. The DNA reads TGTGCCAGCAGCCAAGAACACGGGGTTAATTCACCCCTCCACTTT. Translation gives CASSQEHGVNSPLHF.